This is a list of T cell receptor beta chains from one sample in a study of blood T cell repertoires in COVID-19. Sequencing used immunoSEQ multiplex PCR; TCRdb keeps in-frame clones, though not all of them. The table lists more than 60,000 clones, more than 70% of them singletons, with around a fifth in the top ten. Material: peripheral blood. The receptors were gathered from a woman between 50 and 59 years old with active or convalescent COVID-19. Both conserved end residues are part of each CDR3. D genes are given only for firm matches. The size field is filled for only some rows; it gives once, few, many or a size class.

NA,13,TRBV27,TRBD2,TRBJ2-1,TGTGCCAGCACCACTAGCGTACTATCAGAGCAGTTCTTC,CASTTSVLSEQFF
NA,15,TRBV3-1/TRBV3-2,NA,TRBJ1-2,TGTGCCAGCAGCCATGCCATCTTCAGGTCGTATGGCTACACCTTC,CASSHAIFRSYGYTF
NA,14,TRBV5-1,TRBD1,TRBJ1-1,TGCGCCAGCAGGCTCGTACAGGGGGGAACTGAAGCTTTCTTT,CASRLVQGGTEAFF
NA,15,TRBV18,NA,TRBJ2-1,TGTGCCAGCTCACCACCGGGGAGAGGCCGGGATGAGCAGTTCTTC,CASSPPGRGRDEQFF
NA,15,TRBV6-6,TRBD1,TRBJ2-2,TGTGCCAGCAGCCAGGACAGGGGACGCACCGGGGAGCTGTTTTTT,CASSQDRGRTGELFF
NA,15,TRBV6-5,TRBD1,TRBJ1-2,TGTGCCAGCAGCCCCTCCGGGACAGCTATTTATGGCTACACCTTC,CASSPSGTAIYGYTF
few,18,TRBV10-1,NA,TRBJ2-6,TGCGCCAGCAGTGAGTCGGGGAAGAGGGGGTCTGGGGCCAACGTCCTGACTTTC,CASSESGKRGSGANVLTF
NA,14,TRBV2,TRBD2,TRBJ2-3,TGTGCCAGCAGGGCTAGCGGAAACACAGATACGCAGTATTTT,CASRASGNTDTQYF
once,14,TRBV19,NA,TRBJ1-2,TGTGCCAGTTACGGACACCCCTGGAACTATGGCTACACCTTC,CASYGHPWNYGYTF
NA,16,TRBV2,TRBD1,TRBJ2-3,TGTGCCAGCAGTGTTGCGGGACAGGAGATAGGGGATACGCAGTATTTT,CASSVAGQEIGDTQYF
NA,18,TRBV7-2,TRBD2,TRBJ2-4,TGTGCCAGCAGCTTAGCGGGGGAGGGCAGGGCCGTTTGGAACATTCAGTACTTC,CASSLAGEGRAVWNIQYF
NA,16,TRBV11-2,NA,TRBJ2-7,TGTGCCAGCAGCTTCAAACAGGGTGGGGGCTTCTACGAGCAGTACTTC,CASSFKQGGGFYEQYF
NA,16,TRBV29-1,TRBD2,TRBJ2-1,TGCAGCGTTGATGGGATGCGGGAGGCATCCTACAATGAGCAGTTCTTC,CSVDGMREASYNEQFF
NA,16,TRBV10-1,NA,TRBJ2-7,TGCGCCAGCTGTGAGCTAGAGCAACCCAGCACCCACGAGCAGTACTTC,CASCELEQPSTHEQYF
NA,16,TRBV7-2,TRBD2,TRBJ2-3,TGTGCCAGCAGGGTAGGACTAGCGGGAGGAGCTGATACGCAGTATTTT,CASRVGLAGGADTQYF
NA,11,TRBV12-3/TRBV12-4,NA,TRBJ2-1,TGTGCCAGCTCCTTCTACAATGAGCAGTTCTTC,CASSFYNEQFF
NA,16,TRBV2,NA,TRBJ2-2,TGTGCCAGCAGGCGATCCTCGGGACTCAACACCGGGGAGCTGTTTTTT,CASRRSSGLNTGELFF
NA,14,TRBV19,TRBD1,TRBJ1-2,TGTGCCAGTAGACCTACAGGGGTGGACTATGGCTACACCTTC,CASRPTGVDYGYTF
NA,12,TRBV9,NA,TRBJ2-7,TGTGCCAGCAGCGTAGGAGGGAACGAGCAGTACTTC,CASSVGGNEQYF
once,15,TRBV7-9,NA,TRBJ1-6,TGTGCCAGCAGCTACCTGGACAGCCGAAATTCACCCCTCCACTTT,CASSYLDSRNSPLHF